A single sample is the source of the 26 T cell receptor beta chains below, sequenced in a study of blood T cell repertoires in COVID-19. Measured with immunoSEQ multiplex PCR; TCRdb has only the in-frame clones, and not every one. Of about 330,000 clones in the sample, about 90% are singletons; the top ten hold under 1.3%. Sequences were obtained from PBMCs or T cells enriched from blood (not recorded which). Receptor source: a woman in her 30s who had recovered from COVID-19.

J is TRBJ1-5 and V is TRBV2; D is perhaps TRBD1 (6 bases). The CDR3 is 14 amino acids. Germline V gene data show CDR1 as SNHLY and CDR2 as FYNNEI. V shed 4 bases and J shed 0 bases, with 7 bases lying between them. In DNA, the CDR3 is TGTGCCAGCAGTGGACAGGTTAGCAATCAGCCCCAGCATTTT. It specifies CASSGQVSNQPQHF.

This clone was detected only a few times. V and J are TRBV23-1 and TRBJ1-4; TRBD1 is a possible D gene (5 bases). Being an ORF, TRBV23-1 has a function that is uncertain. The CDR3 has 14 amino acids. V was clipped by 10 bases and J by 4 bases, with 16 bases between them. CDR3 in DNA: TGCGCCACCTTGGGGTCGGGGGTTAATGAAAAACTGTTTTTT. Translating gives CATLGSGVNEKLFF.

The chain is built from TRBV28 and TRBJ1-1, with a tentative D call TRBD1 (6 bases). This CDR3 has 16 residues. CDR1 MDHEN and CDR2 SYDVKM come from the germline V gene. Trimming pared 7 bases from V and 1 base from J, leaving 19 bases between. The CDR3 spells CASIFPTGGRNTEAFF. The DNA of the CDR3 is TGTGCCAGCATCTTTCCCACGGGGGGGCGGAACACTGAAGCTTTCTTT.

The chain couples TRBV5-4 to TRBJ1-3, with 9 bases matching TRBD1. Trimming took 0 bases from V and 1 from J; bases not matched to a gene: 2. This CDR3 has 16 amino acids. Germline CDR1 is SGHNT and CDR2 is YYREEE (reference sequence). The CDR3 nucleotides read TGTGCCAGCAGCTTGGTCGGGACAGGGTCTGGAAACACCATATATTTT. Amino acid sequence: CASSLVGTGSGNTIYF.

The chain recombines TRBV29-1 with TRBJ2-2, with 9 bases aligning to TRBD1. The J segment lost 6 bases and the V segment lost 6 bases, leaving 11 bases of the junction unmatched. This CDR3 has 15 residues. Germline CDR1 reads SQVTM; CDR2 reads ANQGSEA. The DNA for the CDR3 is TGCAGCGTCGAATCCGGGACAGGGTTTTCCGGGGAGCTGTTTTTT. As protein: CSVESGTGFSGELFF.

V gene TRBV6-5 combines with J gene TRBJ1-1; D unclear. Looked up from germline, CDR1 is MNHEY and CDR2 is SVGAGI. The CDR3 runs to 14 residues. V lost 0 bases, J lost 4 bases, and 9 bases lay in between. DNA for the CDR3: TGTGCCAGCAGTTACTCTTGGCAAATCACTGAAGCTTTCTTT. Amino acids: CASSYSWQITEAFF.

This chain uses TRBV28 with TRBJ1-5, with D possibly TRBD1 on 5 matching bases. The CDR3 spans 15 residues. Trimming cost V 7 bases and J 0 bases, with 13 bases left between them. CDR1 MDHEN and CDR2 SYDVKM come from the germline V gene. In nucleotides, the CDR3 is TGTGCCAGCACTCCCCGGGGGTATAGCAATCAGCCCCAGCATTTT. Its protein is CASTPRGYSNQPQHF.

The rearrangement links TRBV11-2 to TRBJ2-7; D is perhaps TRBD2 (5 bases). Germline values: CDR1 SGHAT, CDR2 FQNNGV. V lost 5 bases to trimming and J lost 0 bases, with 14 bases between them. The CDR3 loop spans 15 amino acids. The CDR3: CASSQLRGSSYEQYF. CDR3 sequence (DNA): TGTGCCAGCAGCCAACTCAGAGGGAGCTCCTACGAGCAGTACTTC.

The CDR3 here is CASSERPPGQRGPEGAIYF. CDR3 in DNA: TGTGCCAGCAGTGAACGCCCCCCGGGACAGAGGGGTCCCGAGGGGGCCATATATTTT. The chain carries TRBV2 and TRBJ1-3, with 7 bases aligning to TRBD1. V dropped 2 bases and J dropped 11; count of bases not matched to a gene: 24. CDR3 size: 19 residues. Germline values: CDR1 SNHLY, CDR2 FYNNEI.

The V gene is TRBV6-5, the J gene TRBJ1-5; 9 nucleotides agree with TRBD1. V lost 7 bases and J lost 6; bases outside the gene matches: 10. Germline V CDR1 and CDR2: MNHEY, SVGAGI. The CDR3 totals 15 residues. For the CDR3, the DNA is TGTGCCAGCACTGGGGGGACAGGGCTGGGTCAGCCCCAGCATTTT. Translation: CASTGGTGLGQPQHF.

This clone appeared once. The CDR3 DNA reads TGCGCCAGCAGCCAAGGGGGGACTAGCGGGAATGAGCAGTTCTTC. Protein product: CASSQGGTSGNEQFF. The J gene is TRBJ2-1, the V gene TRBV5-1, with TRBD2 matching over 12 bases. Germline lookup yields CDR1 SGHRS and CDR2 YFSETQ. CDR3 length: 15 amino acids. Trimming took 4 bases from V and 7 from J; bases not matched to a gene: 6. Complete variable domain (other parts from reference TRBV5-1 and TRBJ2-1): KAGVTQTPRYLIKTRGQQVTLSCSPISGHRSVSWYQQTPGQGLQFLFEYFSETQRNKGNFPGRFSGRQFSNSRSEMNVSTLELGDSALYLCASSQGGTSGNEQFFGPGTRLTVL.

The chain joins TRBV28 to TRBJ2-2; D gene ambiguous. Germline loops: CDR1 MDHEN, CDR2 SYDVKM. There are 12 residues in the CDR3. The V and J ends lost 6 bases and 6 bases respectively, with 8 bases between them. CDR3 loop: CASSWLAGELFF. The CDR3 bases are TGTGCCAGCAGCTGGCTAGCCGGGGAGCTGTTTTTT. The variable domain in full, with the rest retrieved from reference TRBV28 and TRBJ2-2, is DVKVTQSSRYLVKRTGEKVFLECVQDMDHENMFWYRQDPGLGLRLIYFSYDVKMKEKGDIPEGYSVSREKKERFSLILESASTNQTSMYLCASSWLAGELFFGEGSRLTVL.

The chain carries TRBV30 and TRBJ1-6, with 7 bases fitting TRBD1. V lost 2 bases to trimming and J lost 0 bases; unmatched junction nucleotides: 7. Per germline, CDR1 GTSNPN and CDR2 SVGIG (reference sequence). The CDR3 spans 17 residues. For the CDR3, the DNA is TGTGCCTGGAGTCCCGGGACAGCAGTCTCCTATAATTCACCCCTCCACTTT. As protein: CAWSPGTAVSYNSPLHF.

V gene TRBV2 combines with J gene TRBJ1-5; D is perhaps TRBD1 (6 bases). Germline V gene data show CDR1 as SNHLY and CDR2 as FYNNEI. This CDR3 region has 14 residues. V lost 7 bases and J 0 bases, leaving 10 bases between the germline ends. The CDR3: CASTRQDSNQPQHF. CDR3 bases: TGTGCCAGCACTAGACAGGATAGCAATCAGCCCCAGCATTTT. Drawing the rest from reference TRBV2 and TRBJ1-5, the complete variable domain is EPEVTQTPSHQVTQMGQEVILRCVPISNHLYFYWYRQILGQKVEFLVSFYNNEISEKSEIFDDQFSVERPDGSNFTLKIRSTKLEDSAMYFCASTRQDSNQPQHFGDGTRLSIL.

This clone was seen only a few times. The chain carries TRBV3-1 (or the pseudogene TRBV3-2) and TRBJ1-2; 8 nucleotides agree with TRBD1. CDR1 and CDR2 (germline): LGHDT, YNNKEL (reference sequence). The trim removed 5 bases at V and 5 bases at J, leaving 13 bases unmatched. The CDR3 spans 16 residues. The CDR3 DNA sequence: TGTGCCAGCAGCAGGATGACAGGGGTCTTAACTTATGGCTACACCTTC. The encoded protein is CASSRMTGVLTYGYTF.

V gene TRBV5-5 combines with J gene TRBJ2-3, with 8 bases aligning to TRBD1. The CDR3 spans 16 residues. With V trimmed by 6 bases and J by 3 bases, 12 bases remained unmatched. Germline values: CDR1 SGHKS, CDR2 YYEKEE (reference sequence). The CDR3, as DNA: TGTGCCAGCACCCCCACTCACAGGGGGTGGACAGATACGCAGTATTTT. It translates to CASTPTHRGWTDTQYF.

The chain links TRBV28 to TRBJ1-1; D is perhaps TRBD1 (5 bases). The CDR3 is 14 amino acids. Germline CDR1 is MDHEN and CDR2 is SYDVKM. V dropped 3 bases and J dropped 3 bases, with 11 bases sitting between them. In DNA, the CDR3 is TGTGCCAGCAGTTTGGGGGGGTCGTACACTGAAGCTTTCTTT. This sequence encodes CASSLGGSYTEAFF.

The chain couples TRBV6-1 to TRBJ1-1, with D possibly being TRBD1 (5 bases). Trimming shortened V by 1 base and J by 8 bases, and 8 bases separated the two germline ends. This CDR3 comprises 12 residues. Looked up from germline, CDR1 is MNHNS and CDR2 is SASEGT. The CDR3 protein is CASSEGRVEAFF. For the CDR3, the DNA is TGTGCCAGCAGTGAAGGCAGGGTGGAAGCTTTCTTT.

In this sample, this clone turned up once. This chain uses TRBV30 with TRBJ2-7, with TRBD1 as a possible D gene (7 bases). Trimming pared 4 bases from V and 3 bases from J, leaving 10 bases between. The CDR3 covers 12 residues. Germline CDR1 is GTSNPN and CDR2 is SVGIG (reference sequence). CDR3 sequence reads: CAWNQGGYEQYF. The CDR3 DNA is TGTGCCTGGAACCAGGGGGGCTACGAGCAGTACTTC. The entire variable domain, with the rest obtained from reference TRBV30 and TRBJ2-7, is as follows: SQTIHQWPATLVQPVGSPLSLECTVEGTSNPNLYWYRQAAGRGLQLLFYSVGIGQISSEVPQNLSASRPQDRQFILSSKKLLLSDSGFYLCAWNQGGYEQYFGPGTRLTVT.

This rearrangement joins TRBV28 to TRBJ1-2; the D is unclear. The V end lost 6 bases, the J end lost 3 bases, and 8 bases lay between the germline ends. The CDR3 is made up of 12 amino acids. From germline, CDR1 is MDHEN and CDR2 SYDVKM. CDR3 protein: CASRINDYGYTF. CDR3 in DNA: TGTGCCAGCAGAATAAATGACTATGGCTACACCTTC.

The chain links TRBV4-1 to TRBJ2-5; TRBD1 agrees at 8 bases. With 7 bases clipped from V and 1 base from J, the junction kept 11 bases outside the gene matches. CDR3 length: 16 residues. Germline V gene data show CDR1 as MGHRA and CDR2 as YSYEKL. CDR3 sequence: CASTLATGDFQETQYF. In DNA, the CDR3 is TGCGCCAGCACCCTAGCGACAGGGGACTTCCAAGAGACCCAGTACTTC.

The CDR3 DNA reads as TGTGCCAGCAGGGACAGGAGAACCTCCTACGAGCAGTACTTC. It yields the protein CASRDRRTSYEQYF. The rearrangement joins TRBV6-5 to TRBJ2-7; 7 positions match TRBD1. The V and J ends lost 6 bases and 0 bases, in that order; junction bases with no gene match: 5. Per germline, CDR1 MNHEY and CDR2 SVGAGI. The CDR3 runs to 14 residues.

This clone occurred once. The V and J genes are TRBV19 and TRBJ2-7, with TRBD1 as a possible D gene (5 bases). CDR1 and CDR2 from the germline V gene are LNHDA and SQIVND (reference sequence). The V end lost 7 bases, the J end lost 0 bases, and 13 bases lay between the germline ends. The CDR3 has 14 amino acids. DNA for the CDR3: TGTGCCAGTACCATAGGGGTCGGCTCCTACGAGCAGTACTTC. This gives the protein CASTIGVGSYEQYF.

The chain links TRBV4-3 to TRBJ2-2; 12 bases fit TRBD1. Germline trimming cut 0 bases from V and 4 bases from J; bases unmatched to any gene: 12. The germline V gene has CDR1 LGHNA and CDR2 YSLEER. CDR3 length: 20 amino acids. The CDR3 loop reads CASSQDHLGQGAVGTGELFF. The CDR3 DNA reads TGCGCCAGCAGCCAAGACCATCTGGGACAGGGGGCCGTGGGCACCGGGGAGCTGTTTTTT.

V and J are TRBV30 and TRBJ2-3, with 7 bases identical to TRBD2. Germline assignment: CDR1 GTSNPN and CDR2 SVGIG (reference sequence). This CDR3 spans 15 amino acids. The V gene end was trimmed by 2 bases and the J gene end by 2 bases; junction bases not matched to a gene: 7. The CDR3 region has the DNA TGTGCCTGGAGTCAGGAAGCGGGGCCCACAGATACGCAGTATTTT. Protein sequence: CAWSQEAGPTDTQYF.

The chain is built from TRBV29-1 and TRBJ2-1; TRBD2 matches at 11 bases. Trimming removed 5 bases from V and 0 bases from J; junction bases left unmatched: 9. Germline loops: CDR1 SQVTM, CDR2 ANQGSEA. This CDR3 comprises 17 residues. The CDR3 DNA is TGCAGCGTTTGGGGTAGCGGGGGGGTAAGCTCCTACAATGAGCAGTTCTTC. Encoded protein: CSVWGSGGVSSYNEQFF.